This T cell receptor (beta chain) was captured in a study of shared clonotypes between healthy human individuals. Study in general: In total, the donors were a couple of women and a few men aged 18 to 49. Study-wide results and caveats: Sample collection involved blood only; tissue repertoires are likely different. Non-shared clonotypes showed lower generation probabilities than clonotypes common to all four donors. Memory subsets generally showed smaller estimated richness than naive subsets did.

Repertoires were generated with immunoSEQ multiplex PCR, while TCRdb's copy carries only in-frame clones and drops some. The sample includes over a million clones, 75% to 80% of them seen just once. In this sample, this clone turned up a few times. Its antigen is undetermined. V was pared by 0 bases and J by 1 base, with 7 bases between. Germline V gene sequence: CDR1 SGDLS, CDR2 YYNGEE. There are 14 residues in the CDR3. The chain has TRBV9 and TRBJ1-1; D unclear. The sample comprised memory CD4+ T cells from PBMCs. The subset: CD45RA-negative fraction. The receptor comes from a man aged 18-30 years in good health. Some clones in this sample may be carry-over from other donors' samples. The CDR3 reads CASSVAGRNTEAFF. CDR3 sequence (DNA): TGTGCCAGCAGCGTAGCAGGTCGGAACACTGAAGCTTTCTTT.